Detailed here is one T cell receptor (beta chain). TCRdb's table, derived via immunoSEQ multiplex PCR, lists solely in-frame clones and lacks some. The profile covers 150,000 or so clones, with 85% to 90% appearing a single time and around an eighth taken by the ten largest. Germline V gene sequence: CDR1 SQVTM, CDR2 ANQGSEA. The ends lost 5 bases at V and 3 bases at J; junction bases unmatched: 3. This CDR3 is built from 12 residues. The data stem from a study of blood T cell repertoires in COVID-19. Study overall: Some COVID-19 samples were acute and others convalescent; all came from the United States, Italy and Spain.

What was sequenced was peripheral blood. The receptor's source is a man aged 18 to 29 with COVID-19, enrolled during active disease. The V and J genes are TRBV29-1 and TRBJ1-2; 7 bases agree with TRBD1. The CDR3 bases are TGCAGCGTTTTACAGGGGCACTATGGCTACACCTTC. It translates to CSVLQGHYGYTF. Together with reference TRBV29-1 and TRBJ1-2, the CDR3 gives the full variable domain: SAVISQKPSRDICQRGTSLTIQCQVDSQVTMMFWYRQQPGQSLTLIATANQGSEATYESGFVIDKFPISRPNLTFSTLTVSNMSPEDSSIYLCSVLQGHYGYTFGSGTRLTVV.